This T cell receptor (beta chain) stems from a study of blood T cell repertoires in COVID-19. Study in general: Sources were T cells, B-cell-depleted T cells, or PBMCs; the material itself was cDNA or gDNA.

The germline V gene has CDR1 LNHDA and CDR2 SQIVND (reference sequence). CDR3 length: 15 residues. V dropped 3 bases and J dropped 6; count of bases not matched to a gene: 3. Measured with immunoSEQ multiplex PCR; TCRdb has only the in-frame clones, and not every one. Found here are roughly 160,000 clones, roughly nine tenths of them singletons; the top ten hold roughly 7.3%. Material: PBMCs or T cells enriched from blood (not recorded which). V is TRBV19 and J is TRBJ1-5; 12 bases are shared with TRBD1. This clonotype was sampled from a woman aged 45-59 years who had recovered from COVID-19. CDR3 in DNA: TGTGCCAGTAGTATGGGACAGGGGGCGTCTCAGCCCCAGCATTTT. Translating gives CASSMGQGASQPQHF. The whole variable domain, remainder taken from reference TRBV19 and TRBJ1-5, is DGGITQSPKYLFRKEGQNVTLSCEQNLNHDAMYWYRQDPGQGLRLIYYSQIVNDFQKGDIAEGYSVSREKKESFPLTVTSAQKNPTAFYLCASSMGQGASQPQHFGDGTRLSIL.